This is a list of T cell receptor beta chains from one sample in a study of CD8 T cells in ankylosing spondylitis. TCRdb called the 5' RACE reads again in MiXCR, with one record for every CDR3 protein. The sample records fewer than 650,000 distinct CDR3 sequences, more than 9.5% being singletons. The specimen was blood, either unsorted or a sorted T cell fraction (not recorded which). The receptors stem from a male donor with ankylosing spondylitis. The CDR3 runs from the conserved cysteine through the conserved F or W. Fields, in order: clone size, J gene, V gene, D gene, CDR3 length, CDR3 DNA, CDR3 protein. D genes are given only for firm matches. Clone size is stated in some rows and not others, as once, few, many or a class when expanded.

- TRBJ2-1 TRBV15 - 15 TGTGCCACCAGCAGAGATGAGGGACGGTCCAATGAGCAGTTCTTC CATSRDEGRSNEQFF
many TRBJ1-6 TRBV5-1 - 13 TGCGCCAGCAGCTGGAACAGGGATTCACCCCTCCACTTT CASSWNRDSPLHF
few TRBJ1-3 TRBV6-6 - 10 TGTGCCAGCAGTGGAATCACCATATATTTT CASSGITIYF
- TRBJ2-6 TRBV10-3 TRBD1 17 TGTGCCATCAGAGGGACAGGGGGCGTTACTGGGGCCAACGTCCTGACTTTC CAIRGTGGVTGANVLTF
many TRBJ2-1 TRBV20-1 - 13 TGCAGTGCCCTTGGGAGCGGGTACAATGAGCAGTTCTTC CSALGSGYNEQFF
- TRBJ2-1 TRBV18 TRBD2 15 TGTGCCAGCTCACTCACGGGACTAGAGATCAATGAGCAGTTCTTC CASSLTGLEINEQFF
- TRBJ1-3 TRBV12-3/TRBV12-4 - 14 TGTGCCAGCAGTAGAAGAGGGGTGGGGGACACCATATATTTT CASSRRGVGDTIYF
- TRBJ2-5 TRBV5-6 - 14 TGTGCCAGCAGCCCCGCTGGATACCAAGAGACCCAGTACTTC CASSPAGYQETQYF
few TRBJ1-1 TRBV11-2 - 15 TGTGCCAGCAGCCTAAACAGAGGGAGGAGAACTGAAGCTTTCTTT CASSLNRGRRTEAFF
- TRBJ1-1 TRBV4-1 - 15 TGCGCCAGCAGCCAGGAGACAGGTATGATCGCTGAAGCTTTCTTT CASSQETGMIAEAFF
few TRBJ1-4 TRBV18 TRBD1 15 TGTGCCAGCTCACCTGCCGGGACAGGGGACGAAAAACTGTTTTTT CASSPAGTGDEKLFF
few TRBJ1-1 TRBV20-1 - 12 TGCAGTGCTAGAGATCAGGTCCGAGAAGCTTTCTTT CSARDQVREAFF
- TRBJ2-1 TRBV4-1 TRBD2 17 TGCGCCAGCAGCCCAGAACTAGCGTCGAGCTCCTACAATGAGCAGTTCTTC CASSPELASSSYNEQFF
- TRBJ2-7 TRBV2 - 12 TGTGCCAGCAGTGATAGGGCCTCCGAGCAGTACTTC CASSDRASEQYF
few TRBJ1-2 TRBV10-1 - 15 TGCGCCAGCAGTGAGTCCGGCAGGCACAACTATGGCTACACCTTC CASSESGRHNYGYTF
few TRBJ1-2 TRBV2 TRBD1 15 TGTGCCAGCAGCCGGGACAGGGGCTTAAACTATGGCTACACCTTC CASSRDRGLNYGYTF
few TRBJ2-5 TRBV11-2 TRBD1 14 TGTGCCAGCAGCTCCCCGGGACAGGGAGAGACCCAGTACTTC CASSSPGQGETQYF
few TRBJ2-1 TRBV5-1 - 15 TGCGCCAGCAGCACCGGCGGGGCGACTTTCGGTGAGCAGTTCTTC CASSTGGATFGEQFF
- TRBJ2-1 TRBV10-2 TRBD2 13 TGCGCCAGCGGGTTAGCGGGAGGTTCTGAGCAGTTCTTC CASGLAGGSEQFF
few TRBJ1-1 TRBV11-1 TRBD1 15 TGTGCCAGCAGCCCAGAGGGACAGATGAACACTGAAGCTTTCTTT CASSPEGQMNTEAFF
- TRBJ2-1 TRBV6-1 TRBD2 16 TGTGCCACCCACGGGGCTAGCGGGAGCTCCTACAATGAGCAGTTCTTC CATHGASGSSYNEQFF
- TRBJ1-6 TRBV5-1 - 15 TGCGCCAGCAGCAACCTGGCGGGGGGGAATTCACCCCTCCACTTT CASSNLAGGNSPLHF
many TRBJ1-1 TRBV5-1 - 15 TGCGCCAGCAGCCACGGGACGGATATGAACACTGAAGCTTTCTTT CASSHGTDMNTEAFF
- TRBJ1-2 TRBV27 - 17 TGTGCCAGCAGCAAGGGGGGGGGTGGCGGCCTAAACTATGGCTACACCTTC CASSKGGGGGLNYGYTF
- TRBJ2-7 TRBV7-9 - 15 TGTGCCAGCAGCCCCGGGACACTGGCTCGGAACGAGCAGTACTTC CASSPGTLARNEQYF
- TRBJ2-1 TRBV6-1 TRBD2 16 TGTGCCAGCAGCCCTCCGGTGGCGGGAGGACGCGATGAGCAGTTCTTC CASSPPVAGGRDEQFF
- TRBJ1-4 TRBV12-3/TRBV12-4 - 14 TGTGCCAGCAGATATGGACTGGCTGGTGAAGAACTGTTTTTT CASRYGLAGEELFF
few TRBJ2-1 TRBV11-2 TRBD2 18 TGTGCCAGCACCCTGGGCTTACTAGCGGGAGGGAGAGGCAATGAGCAGTTCTTC CASTLGLLAGGRGNEQFF
few TRBJ2-7 TRBV29-1 - 15 TGCAGCGTTGTGGGTGGAGGGAGGTTTACCTACGAGCAGTACTTC CSVVGGGRFTYEQYF
- TRBJ1-6 TRBV10-2 - 13 TGCGCCAGCAAAGGACTCGCGGGGTCACCCCTCCACTTT CASKGLAGSPLHF
few TRBJ2-6 TRBV7-2 - 16 TGTGCCAGCAGCTCCGACGCAGGGGCTGGGGCCAACGTCCTGACTTTC CASSSDAGAGANVLTF
- TRBJ2-5 TRBV20-1 - 12 TGCAGTGCTCCTCAACCCCAAGAGACCCAGTACTTC CSAPQPQETQYF
- TRBJ1-5 TRBV30 TRBD1 13 TGTGCCTGGGGACAGGGAAGTGTACAGCCCCAGCATTTT CAWGQGSVQPQHF
- TRBJ2-1 TRBV20-1 TRBD1 14 TGCAGTGCTAGGACAGGGGGCATGAGGAATGAGCAGTTCTTC CSARTGGMRNEQFF
few TRBJ2-3 TRBV10-3 TRBD2 16 TGTGCCATCAGTGTCACCGGGACTAGCGGTTTGGATACGCAGTATTTT CAISVTGTSGLDTQYF
many TRBJ1-6 TRBV15 TRBD1 15 TGTGCCACCAGCTATGACAGGGGGCCATATTCACCCCTCCACTTT CATSYDRGPYSPLHF
few TRBJ1-5 TRBV20-1 - 14 TGCAGTGCTAGTGGGGATACGGGAAATCAGCCCCAGCATTTT CSASGDTGNQPQHF
few TRBJ2-3 TRBV20-1 TRBD2 14 TGCAGTGCTACACTAGCGGGAGCAGCAGATACGCAGTATTTT CSATLAGAADTQYF
- TRBJ1-6 TRBV2 - 15 TGTGCCAGCAGTGACAGGGGCAGTTGGGATTCACCCCTCCACTTT CASSDRGSWDSPLHF
- TRBJ1-6 TRBV7-9 - 15 TGTGCCAGCAGCTTAGACTTGCGTTCGGGCGGAACCCTCCACTTT CASSLDLRSGGTLHF
few TRBJ1-1 TRBV28 - 15 TGTGCCAGCAGTTTCCCCGGGAGGGCCAACACTGAAGCTTTCTTT CASSFPGRANTEAFF
few TRBJ2-1 TRBV20-1 TRBD2 16 TGCAGTGCTAGAAGGACTAGCGGGACCTCCTACAATGAGCAGTTCTTC CSARRTSGTSYNEQFF
few TRBJ2-2 TRBV9 - 15 TGTGCCAGCAGCGTGGGGACCACGCCAACCGGGGAGCTGTTTTTT CASSVGTTPTGELFF